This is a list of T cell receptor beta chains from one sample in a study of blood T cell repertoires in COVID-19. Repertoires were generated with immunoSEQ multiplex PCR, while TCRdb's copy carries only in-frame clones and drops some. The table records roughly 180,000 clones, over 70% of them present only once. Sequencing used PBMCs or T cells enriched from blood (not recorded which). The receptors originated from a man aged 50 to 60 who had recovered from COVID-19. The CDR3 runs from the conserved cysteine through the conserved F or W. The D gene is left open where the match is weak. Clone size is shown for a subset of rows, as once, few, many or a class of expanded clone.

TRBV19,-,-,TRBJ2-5,TGTGCCAGTAGCTTCGCAGGGGGGTCAGAGACCCAGTACTTC,CASSFAGGSETQYF
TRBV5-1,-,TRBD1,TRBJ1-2,TGCGCCAGCAGCTTGGACAGGGGTTTCGGCTACACCTTC,CASSLDRGFGYTF
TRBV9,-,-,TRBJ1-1,TGTGCCAGCAGCGTAGGTTCGCAGGCCGTATCAACTGAAGCTTTCTTT,CASSVGSQAVSTEAFF
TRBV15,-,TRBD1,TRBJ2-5,TGTGCCACCAGCAGAGGGACAGGACTTCGTGAGACCCAGTACTTC,CATSRGTGLRETQYF
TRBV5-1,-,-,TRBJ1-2,TGCGCCAGCAGCTCTAAGACAGGAGGCTATGGCTACACCTTC,CASSSKTGGYGYTF
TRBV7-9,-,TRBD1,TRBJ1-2,TGTGCCAGCAGCTTAATCGGGGCAGGGGGCGCTGACTATGGCTACACCTTC,CASSLIGAGGADYGYTF
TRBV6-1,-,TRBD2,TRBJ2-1,TGTGCCAGCAGTGTCCCTCCGGGTCTTAGCGGGAGATATGAGCAGTTCTTC,CASSVPPGLSGRYEQFF
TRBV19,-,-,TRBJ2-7,TGTGCCAGTAGTGCGTTGACAGCTACCTACGAGCAGTACTTC,CASSALTATYEQYF
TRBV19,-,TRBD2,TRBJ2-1,TGTGCCAGTACCCTTAGGGCTAGCGGGACCTCCTACAATGAGCAGTTCTTC,CASTLRASGTSYNEQFF
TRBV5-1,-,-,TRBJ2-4,TGCGCCAGCAGCAGCGACAGACTTGCCATTCAGTACTTC,CASSSDRLAIQYF
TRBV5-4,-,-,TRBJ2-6,TGTGCCAGCAGCCCCCCCCAGGGAAGCTCTGGGGCCAACGTCCTGACTTTC,CASSPPQGSSGANVLTF
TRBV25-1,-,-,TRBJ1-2,TGTGCCAGCTCCCGGACAGAAAACTATGGCTACACCTTC,CASSRTENYGYTF
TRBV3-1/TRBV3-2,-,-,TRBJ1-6,TGTGCCAGCAACCCGTCGGGGGGGAATTCACCCCTCCACTTT,CASNPSGGNSPLHF
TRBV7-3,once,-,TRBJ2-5,TGTGCCAGCAGCTTATCCAGGGGACAAGAGACCCAGTACTTC,CASSLSRGQETQYF
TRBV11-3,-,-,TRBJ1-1,TGTGCCAGCAGCCAGTTGCGGGGCACTGAAGCTTTCTTT,CASSQLRGTEAFF
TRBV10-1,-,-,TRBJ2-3,TGCGCCAGCAGTGCTACCCTTACAGATACGCAGTATTTT,CASSATLTDTQYF
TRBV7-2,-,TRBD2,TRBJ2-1,TGTGCCAGCAGCTTAAAGCTAGCGGGGGGGAGGGATGAGCAGTTCTTC,CASSLKLAGGRDEQFF
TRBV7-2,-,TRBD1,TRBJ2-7,TGTGCCAGCAGCTTAAGAGGGGGCAGGGACGAGCAGTACTTC,CASSLRGGRDEQYF
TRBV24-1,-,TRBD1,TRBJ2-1,TGTGCCACCAGTGGTGTCCCAGGGGGCGGGAATGAGCAGTTCTTC,CATSGVPGGGNEQFF
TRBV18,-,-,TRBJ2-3,TGTGCCAGCTCAAAACAAATCGGACGGCCGGGGAGCACAGATACGCAGTATTTT,CASSKQIGRPGSTDTQYF
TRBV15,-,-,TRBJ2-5,TGTGCCACCAGCTCTAATTTCGGGACCCAGTACTTC,CATSSNFGTQYF
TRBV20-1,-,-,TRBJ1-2,TGCAGTGCTAGTGCGGGGGATTTCGACTATGGCTACACCTTC,CSASAGDFDYGYTF
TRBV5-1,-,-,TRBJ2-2,TGCGCCAGCAGCTTGGCACAGTCTACCGGGGAGCTGTTTTTT,CASSLAQSTGELFF
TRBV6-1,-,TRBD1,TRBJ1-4,TGTGCCAGCAGTGACAAGGGGGGACAGGCTAATGAAAAACTGTTTTTT,CASSDKGGQANEKLFF